Below, 17 T cell receptor beta chains from the same sample are listed, as sequenced in a study of blood T cell repertoires in COVID-19. The table came from immunoSEQ multiplex PCR; TCRdb's copy has only in-frame clones and leaves some out. The data hold 350,000 or so clones, with 88% observed a single time. Source material: PBMCs or T cells enriched from blood (not recorded which). The receptors here all came from a woman in her twenties or thirties who had been exposed to COVID-19.

The J gene is TRBJ2-1, the V gene TRBV10-3; tentatively, D is TRBD1 (5 bases). V shed 11 bases and J shed 8 bases, with 16 bases lying between them. CDR1 is ENHRY and CDR2 is SYGVKD in the germline V gene. The CDR3 spans 12 residues. The CDR3 nucleotides read TGTGCCCTCGGCAGGGATATCGATGAGCAGTTCTTC. This encodes CALGRDIDEQFF.

This chain connects TRBV21-1 to TRBJ1-3; TRBD1 is the table's D call, not checked against the DNA. TRBV21-1 is annotated as a pseudogene. This CDR3 has 15 amino acids. CDR3 bases: TGTGCCAGCAGCACGGGACAGAGCTCTGGAAACACCATATATTTT. This gives the protein CASSTGQSSGNTIYF.

This clone was recorded a few times. The chain combines TRBV5-1 with TRBJ1-6; a weak D match, TRBD1 (6 bases). The CDR3 length is 14 residues. In germline, CDR1 is SGHRS, CDR2 YFSETQ. V was trimmed by 3 bases and J by 9 bases, leaving 13 bases between them. The CDR3 bases are TGCGCCAGCAGCTCTCTGGGGGCAAGTTCACCCCTCCACTTT. Protein product: CASSSLGASSPLHF.

This chain joins TRBV9 and TRBJ2-7, with 7 bases that match TRBD2. The CDR3 has 15 amino acids. V lost 2 bases, J lost 3 bases, and 8 bases stayed unmatched. CDR1 and CDR2 (germline): SGDLS, YYNGEE. This CDR3 is CASSVAGTMDYEQYF. The CDR3 bases are TGTGCCAGCAGCGTTGCCGGGACTATGGACTACGAGCAGTACTTC.

This clone was seen a handful of times. This chain joins TRBV9 and TRBJ1-1, with no clear D. The V and J ends lost 0 bases and 4 bases respectively, with 10 bases between them. The CDR3 extends over 14 amino acids. CDR1 is SGDLS and CDR2 is YYNGEE in the germline V gene. CDR3 in amino acids: CASSVAKAGTEAFF. The DNA of the CDR3 is TGTGCCAGCAGCGTAGCGAAAGCTGGCACTGAAGCTTTCTTT.

The chain uses TRBV7-6 and TRBJ2-7; no clear D gene. V shed 4 bases and J shed 0 bases, with 13 bases lying between them. Germline V lookup: CDR1 SGHVS, CDR2 FNYEAQ. The CDR3 loop spans 15 amino acids. CDR3 in amino acids: CASSSTDAGSYEQYF. The CDR3 nucleotides are TGTGCCAGCAGCTCCACAGACGCAGGCTCCTACGAGCAGTACTTC.

This clone came up once. One end of the junction varies from germline; a read error may be responsible. This chain uses TRBV7-9 with TRBJ2-1, with a possible D match to TRBD2 (5 bases). Germline V gives CDR1 SEHNR, CDR2 FQNEAQ (reference sequence). The CDR3 loop spans 13 amino acids. CDR3 bases: TGTGCCAGCAGCCTAGCCTTTGCAGATGAGCAGTTCTTC. As protein: CASSLAFADEQFF.

The V call is TRBV29-1, the J call TRBJ2-7; perhaps TRBD2 as D (6 bases). This CDR3 is 13 amino acids long. The V gene lost 4 bases and the J gene lost 6 bases, with 16 bases spanning the gap. From germline, CDR1 is SQVTM and CDR2 ANQGSEA. The CDR3 sequence is CSVAPREGGEQYF. The CDR3 DNA is TGCAGCGTTGCCCCCCGTGAGGGAGGCGAGCAGTACTTC.

The chain joins TRBV5-8 to TRBJ1-5, with TRBD1 identical over 7 bases. This CDR3 comprises 15 residues. CDR1 and CDR2 from the germline V gene are SGHTS and YDEGEE. V was clipped by 4 bases and J by 3 bases; unmatched bases: 7. The CDR3 DNA follows: TGTGCCAGCAGCGCCGGACAGGCCCACAATCAGCCCCAGCATTTT. This encodes CASSAGQAHNQPQHF.

The DNA of the CDR3 is TGTGCCAGCAGGACTCTAGCGGGAGTCGGGTACAATGAGCAGTTCTTC. It specifies CASRTLAGVGYNEQFF. The chain employs TRBV27 and TRBJ2-1, with 10 positions matching TRBD2. This CDR3 is built from 16 residues. In germline, CDR1 is MNHEY, CDR2 SMNVEV (reference sequence). V shed 6 bases, J shed 4 bases, and the junction held 9 bases outside the gene matches.

J is TRBJ2-6 and V is TRBV3-1 (or the pseudogene TRBV3-2), with 8 bases fitting TRBD1. Trimming at V came to 0 bases and at J to 8 bases, leaving 6 bases not matched to a gene. The germline CDR1 and CDR2 sequences are LGHDT and YNNKEL (reference sequence). This CDR3 has 16 amino acids. The CDR3 DNA reads TGTGCCAGCAGCCAAGATCTGGGGACAGGAACCAACGTCCTGACTTTC. Its translation is CASSQDLGTGTNVLTF.

V and J are TRBV18 and TRBJ2-1; D gene uncertain. CDR3 length: 17 amino acids. Germline V gene sequence: CDR1 KGHSH, CDR2 LQKENI. The V end was cut by 2 bases, the J end by 0 bases, with 14 bases between. In DNA form, the CDR3 reads TGTGCCAGCTCACCAACTCAGGCCCCATCCTCCTACAATGAGCAGTTCTTC. This codes for CASSPTQAPSSYNEQFF.

Regarding this clone: The sample holds other DNA sequences that translate to the same CDR3. This rearrangement joins TRBV9 to TRBJ2-1; TRBD2 is a possible D gene (5 bases). The CDR3 sequence is 16 residues long. Germline loops: CDR1 SGDLS, CDR2 YYNGEE. V lost 0 bases and J 0 bases, leaving 10 bases between the germline ends. This CDR3 reads CASSVGVAGSYNEQFF. CDR3 nucleotides: TGTGCCAGCAGCGTAGGCGTGGCGGGCTCCTACAATGAGCAGTTCTTC.

V usage is TRBV5-4 and J usage is TRBJ2-1; the match to TRBD1 covers 9 bases. The CDR3 sequence is 15 residues long. The junction had 7 bases not matched to a gene; V was cut back by 4 bases and J by 5 bases. Germline V gene data show CDR1 as SGHNT and CDR2 as YYREEE (reference sequence). In DNA form, the CDR3 reads TGTGCCAGCAGCAACGGACAGGGGCTCCACAATGAGCAGTTCTTC. Residues: CASSNGQGLHNEQFF.

This chain joins TRBV5-1 and TRBJ2-1, with unresolved D. V gave up 0 bases and J gave up 2 bases, with 9 bases separating them. This CDR3 region has 15 residues. Germline V gives CDR1 SGHRS, CDR2 YFSETQ. CDR3 sequence reads: CASSLVREAYNEQFF. The CDR3 DNA reads TGCGCCAGCAGCTTGGTTCGTGAGGCCTACAATGAGCAGTTCTTC.

This chain joins TRBV5-1 and TRBJ2-1, with D uncertain. Trimming cost V 4 bases and J 1 base, with 6 bases left between them. The CDR3 is 13 amino acids. Germline CDR1 SGHRS, CDR2 YFSETQ. Here the CDR3 reads CASSQASYNEQFF. CDR3 nucleotide sequence: TGCGCCAGCAGCCAGGCATCCTACAATGAGCAGTTCTTC.

The chain carries TRBV14 and TRBJ1-2; TRBD1 agrees at 7 bases. Germline assignment: CDR1 SGHDN and CDR2 FVKESK. The CDR3 totals 16 residues. V was clipped by 2 bases and J by 3 bases; unmatched bases: 9. CDR3 protein: CASSQRQGGVYYGYTF. DNA for the CDR3: TGTGCCAGCAGCCAAAGACAGGGTGGGGTTTACTATGGCTACACCTTC.